This T cell receptor (beta chain) is drawn from a study of cytomegalovirus exposure and HLA in healthy donors. As for this clone: What it binds is not known.

Notes on the study in general: Fewer N-insertions (relative to the roughly 730-donor mean) were reportedly seen in an Asian-associated ancestry cluster in a later analysis.

The primer mix had 60 Vbeta and 13 Jbeta primers. Here immunoSEQ multiplex PCR was the method, and the copy in TCRdb shows in-frame clones only, minus some. The sample consists of some 130,000 clones, around 80% of them appearing once. The TCR sequence derives from a man younger than 40 in good health. Sequencing used PBMCs.

The CDR3, as DNA: TGTGCCAGCAGTTTAGGACTAGCGGGAAATCAGTATTTT. As protein: CASSLGLAGNQYF. The chain carries TRBV27 and TRBJ2-3; 12 bases align to TRBD2. The CDR3 length is 13 residues. With V trimmed by 2 bases and J by 12 bases, 3 bases remained unmatched. Germline CDR1 reads MNHEY; CDR2 reads SMNVEV (reference sequence).